What follows is one T cell receptor beta chain and its context. Its antigen is unidentified. In germline, CDR1 is SGDLS, CDR2 YYNGEE. V lost 0 bases and J lost 2, with 10 bases in between. This CDR3 is built from 15 residues. Primers included in the PCR were 60 Vbeta and 13 Jbeta primers. The assay was immunoSEQ multiplex PCR, and TCRdb's table has in-frame clones only and misses some. Among under 250,000 clones listed, just under 80% were seen once. The source of the sample is a study of cytomegalovirus exposure and HLA in healthy donors. The study's findings and limits: Some TCR beta chains (roughly 160 of them) were listed as cytomegalovirus-associated.

Sequenced material: PBMCs. The rearrangement uses TRBV9 and TRBJ2-3; tentatively, D is TRBD1 (5 bases). This receptor was taken from a boy between 10 and 17 years old in good health and CMV-seronegative. CDR3 nucleotide sequence: TGTGCCAGCAGCGTAGGGGCAGGGTCCACAGATACGCAGTATTTT. It specifies CASSVGAGSTDTQYF.